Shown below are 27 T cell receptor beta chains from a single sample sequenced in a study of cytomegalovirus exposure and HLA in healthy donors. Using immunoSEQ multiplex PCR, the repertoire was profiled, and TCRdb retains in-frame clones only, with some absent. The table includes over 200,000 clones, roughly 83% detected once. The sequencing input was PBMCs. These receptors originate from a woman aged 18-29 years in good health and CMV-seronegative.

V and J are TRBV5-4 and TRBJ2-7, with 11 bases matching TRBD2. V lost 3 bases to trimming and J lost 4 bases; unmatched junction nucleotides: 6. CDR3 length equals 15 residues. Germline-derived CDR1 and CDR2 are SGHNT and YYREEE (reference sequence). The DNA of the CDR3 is TGTGCCAGCAGCTCCTCTAGCGGGAGGATTTACGAGCAGTACTTC. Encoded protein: CASSSSSGRIYEQYF.

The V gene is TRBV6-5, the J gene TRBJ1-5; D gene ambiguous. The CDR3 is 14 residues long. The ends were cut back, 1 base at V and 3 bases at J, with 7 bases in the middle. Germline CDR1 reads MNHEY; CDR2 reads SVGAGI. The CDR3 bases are TGTGCCAGCAGTTACTTGGGCCCCAATCAGCCCCAGCATTTT. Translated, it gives CASSYLGPNQPQHF.

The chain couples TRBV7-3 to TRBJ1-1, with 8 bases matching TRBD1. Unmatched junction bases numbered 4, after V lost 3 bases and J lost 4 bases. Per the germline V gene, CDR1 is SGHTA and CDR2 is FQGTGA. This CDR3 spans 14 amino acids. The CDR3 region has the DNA TGTGCCAGCAGCTTTCAGGGGGCCGGCACTGAAGCTTTCTTT. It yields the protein CASSFQGAGTEAFF.

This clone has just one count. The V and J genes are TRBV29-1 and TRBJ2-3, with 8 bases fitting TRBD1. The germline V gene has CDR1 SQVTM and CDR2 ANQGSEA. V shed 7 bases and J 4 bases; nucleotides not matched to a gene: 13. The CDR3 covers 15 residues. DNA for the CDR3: TGCAGCGGACAGGGGACGACTGTGGGTGCAGATACGCAGTATTTT. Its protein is CSGQGTTVGADTQYF.

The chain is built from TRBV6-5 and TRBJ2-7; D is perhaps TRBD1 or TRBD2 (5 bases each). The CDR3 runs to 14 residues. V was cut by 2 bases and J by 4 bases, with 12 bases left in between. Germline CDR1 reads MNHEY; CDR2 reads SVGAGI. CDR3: CASSYDRDGYEQYF. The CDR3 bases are TGTGCCAGCAGTTACGACCGGGACGGTTACGAGCAGTACTTC.

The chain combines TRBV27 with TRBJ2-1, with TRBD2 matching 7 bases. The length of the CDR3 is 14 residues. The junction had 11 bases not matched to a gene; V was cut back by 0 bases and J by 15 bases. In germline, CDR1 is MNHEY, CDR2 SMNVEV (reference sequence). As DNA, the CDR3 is TGTGCCAGCAGTTTATCGGTGGGGAGGGAGAATCTGTTCTTC. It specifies CASSLSVGRENLFF.

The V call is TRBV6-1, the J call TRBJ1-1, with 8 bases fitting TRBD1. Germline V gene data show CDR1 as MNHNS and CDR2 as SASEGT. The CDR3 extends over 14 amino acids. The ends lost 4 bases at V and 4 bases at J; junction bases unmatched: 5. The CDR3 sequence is CASSGLQGVTEAFF. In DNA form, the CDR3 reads TGTGCCAGCAGTGGGTTACAGGGGGTCACTGAAGCTTTCTTT.

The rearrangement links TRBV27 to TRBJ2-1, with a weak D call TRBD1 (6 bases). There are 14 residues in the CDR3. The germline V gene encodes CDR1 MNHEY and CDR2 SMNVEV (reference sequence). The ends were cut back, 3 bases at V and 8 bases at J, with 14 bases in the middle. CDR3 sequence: CASSFGHAGDEQFF. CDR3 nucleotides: TGTGCCAGCAGTTTCGGGCACGCAGGGGATGAGCAGTTCTTC.

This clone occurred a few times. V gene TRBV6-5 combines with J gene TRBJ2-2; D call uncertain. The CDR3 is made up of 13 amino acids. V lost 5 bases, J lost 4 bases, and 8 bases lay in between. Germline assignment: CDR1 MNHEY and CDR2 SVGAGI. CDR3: CASSPRPTGELFF. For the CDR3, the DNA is TGTGCCAGCAGTCCCCGTCCCACCGGGGAGCTGTTTTTT.

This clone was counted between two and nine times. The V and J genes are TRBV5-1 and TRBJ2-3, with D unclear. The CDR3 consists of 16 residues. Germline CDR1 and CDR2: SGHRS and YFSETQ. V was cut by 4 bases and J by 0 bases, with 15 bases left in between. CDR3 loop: CASSPRGGESTDTQYF. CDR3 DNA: TGCGCCAGCAGCCCCAGAGGTGGCGAGAGCACAGATACGCAGTATTTT.

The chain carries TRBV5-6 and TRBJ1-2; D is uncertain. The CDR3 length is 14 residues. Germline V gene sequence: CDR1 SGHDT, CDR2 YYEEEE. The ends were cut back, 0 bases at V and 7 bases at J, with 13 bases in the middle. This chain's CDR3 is CASSLVGDSSGYTF. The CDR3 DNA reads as TGTGCCAGCAGCTTGGTCGGGGATTCCTCTGGCTACACCTTC.

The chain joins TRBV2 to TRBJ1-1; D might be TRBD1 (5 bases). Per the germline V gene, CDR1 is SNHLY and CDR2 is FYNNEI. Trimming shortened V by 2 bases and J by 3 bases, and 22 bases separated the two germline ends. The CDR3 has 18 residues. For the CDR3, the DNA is TGTGCCAGCAGTGAAATTGCGCAGGGAACATACAGTGACACTGAAGCTTTCTTT. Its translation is CASSEIAQGTYSDTEAFF.

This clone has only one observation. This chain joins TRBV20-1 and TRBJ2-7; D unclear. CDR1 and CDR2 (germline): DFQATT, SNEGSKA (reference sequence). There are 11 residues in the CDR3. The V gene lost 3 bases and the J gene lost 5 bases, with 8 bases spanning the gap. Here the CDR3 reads CSARVLNEQYF. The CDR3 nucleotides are TGCAGTGCTAGGGTCCTAAACGAGCAGTACTTC.

The CDR3 loop reads CASSLISYSPLHF. DNA for the CDR3: TGTGCCAGCAGCTTAATCTCCTACTCACCCCTCCACTTT. The rearrangement joins TRBV7-2 to TRBJ1-6; D is uncertain. Trimming removed 2 bases at V and 10 bases at J, with 9 bases between. The CDR3 spans 13 residues. Germline V lookup: CDR1 SGHTA, CDR2 FQGNSA.

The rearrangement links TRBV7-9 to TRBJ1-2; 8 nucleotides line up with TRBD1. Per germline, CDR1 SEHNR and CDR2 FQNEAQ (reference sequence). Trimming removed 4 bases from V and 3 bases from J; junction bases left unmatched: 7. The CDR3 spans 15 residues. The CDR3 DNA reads TGTGCCAGCAGCTCTCAGGGGGCGCTGGACTATGGCTACACCTTC. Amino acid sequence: CASSSQGALDYGYTF.

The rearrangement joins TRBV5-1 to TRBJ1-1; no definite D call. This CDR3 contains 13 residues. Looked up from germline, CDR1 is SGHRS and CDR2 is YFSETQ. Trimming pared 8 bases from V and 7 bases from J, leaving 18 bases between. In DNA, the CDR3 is TGCGCCAGTAGAACCGACAACGCCATTGAAGCTTTCTTT. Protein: CASRTDNAIEAFF. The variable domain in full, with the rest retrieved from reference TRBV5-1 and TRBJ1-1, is KAGVTQTPRYLIKTRGQQVTLSCSPISGHRSVSWYQQTPGQGLQFLFEYFSETQRNKGNFPGRFSGRQFSNSRSEMNVSTLELGDSALYLCASRTDNAIEAFFGQGTRLTVV.

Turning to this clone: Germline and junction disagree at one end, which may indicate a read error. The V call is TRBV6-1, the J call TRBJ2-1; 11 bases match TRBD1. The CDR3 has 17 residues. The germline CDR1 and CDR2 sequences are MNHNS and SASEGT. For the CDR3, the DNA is TGTGCCAGCAGGGAAGCGGGGACAGGGGGACCTAGGAATGAGCAGTTCTTC. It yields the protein CASREAGTGGPRNEQFF.

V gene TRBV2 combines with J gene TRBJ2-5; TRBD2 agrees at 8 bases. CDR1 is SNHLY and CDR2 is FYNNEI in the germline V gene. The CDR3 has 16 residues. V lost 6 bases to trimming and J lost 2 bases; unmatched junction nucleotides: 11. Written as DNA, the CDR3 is TGTGCCAGCAGGACCCAGCGACTAGCGAATCAAGAGACCCAGTACTTC. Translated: CASRTQRLANQETQYF. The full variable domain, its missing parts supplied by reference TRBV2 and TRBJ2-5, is EPEVTQTPSHQVTQMGQEVILRCVPISNHLYFYWYRQILGQKVEFLVSFYNNEISEKSEIFDDQFSVERPDGSNFTLKIRSTKLEDSAMYFCASRTQRLANQETQYFGPGTRLLVL.

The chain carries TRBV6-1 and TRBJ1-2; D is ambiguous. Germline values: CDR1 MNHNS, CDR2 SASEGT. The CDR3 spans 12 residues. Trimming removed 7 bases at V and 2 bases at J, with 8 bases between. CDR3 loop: CASTKVNYGYTF. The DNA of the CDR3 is TGTGCCAGCACCAAAGTCAACTATGGCTACACCTTC.

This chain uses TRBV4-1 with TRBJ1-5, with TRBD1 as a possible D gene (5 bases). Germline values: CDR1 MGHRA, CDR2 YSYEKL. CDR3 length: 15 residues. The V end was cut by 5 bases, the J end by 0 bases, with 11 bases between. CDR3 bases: TGCGCCAGCAGCGAGACAGAATATAGCAATCAGCCCCAGCATTTT. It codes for CASSETEYSNQPQHF.

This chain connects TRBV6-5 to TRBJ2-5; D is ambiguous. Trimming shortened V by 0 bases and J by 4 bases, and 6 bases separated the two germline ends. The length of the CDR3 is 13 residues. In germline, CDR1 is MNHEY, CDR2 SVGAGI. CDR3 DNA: TGTGCCAGCAGTTACTCGCGTGGAGAGACCCAGTACTTC. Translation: CASSYSRGETQYF.

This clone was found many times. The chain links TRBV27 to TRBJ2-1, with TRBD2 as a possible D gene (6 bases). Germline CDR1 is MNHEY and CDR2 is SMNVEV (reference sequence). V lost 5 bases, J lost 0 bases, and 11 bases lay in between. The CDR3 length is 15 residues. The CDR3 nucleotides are TGTGCCAGCAGTCGGGACTTAAGCTCCTACAATGAGCAGTTCTTC. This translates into CASSRDLSSYNEQFF.

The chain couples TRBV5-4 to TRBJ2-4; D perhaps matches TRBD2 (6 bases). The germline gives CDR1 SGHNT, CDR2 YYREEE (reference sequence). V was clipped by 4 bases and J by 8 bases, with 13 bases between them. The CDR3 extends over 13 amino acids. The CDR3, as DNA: TGTGCCAGCAGCGGGGGGTCCTCGGACATTCAGTACTTC. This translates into CASSGGSSDIQYF.

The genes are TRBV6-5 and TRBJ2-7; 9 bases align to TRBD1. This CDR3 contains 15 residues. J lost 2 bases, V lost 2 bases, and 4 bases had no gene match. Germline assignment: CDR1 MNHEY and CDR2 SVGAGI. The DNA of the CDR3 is TGTGCCAGCAGTTACGAACAGGGGGCACCCTACGAGCAGTACTTC. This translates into CASSYEQGAPYEQYF.

The CDR3 nucleotides read TGTGCCAGCAGTGGTGGCTGGGTACCCAAAGAGACCCAGTACTTC. Its protein is CASSGGWVPKETQYF. The chain is built from TRBV2 and TRBJ2-5; D remains ambiguous. Germline V gene lookup returns CDR1 SNHLY and CDR2 FYNNEI. V was cut by 4 bases and J by 3 bases, with 15 bases left in between. This CDR3 region has 15 residues.

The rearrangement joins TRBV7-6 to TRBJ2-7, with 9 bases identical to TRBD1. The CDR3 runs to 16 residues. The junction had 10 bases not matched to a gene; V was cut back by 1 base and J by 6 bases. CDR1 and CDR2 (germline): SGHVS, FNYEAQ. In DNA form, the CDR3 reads TGTGCCAGCAGCTTAGGGTCCGGGACAGGGCCTTCCGAGCAGTACTTC. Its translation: CASSLGSGTGPSEQYF.

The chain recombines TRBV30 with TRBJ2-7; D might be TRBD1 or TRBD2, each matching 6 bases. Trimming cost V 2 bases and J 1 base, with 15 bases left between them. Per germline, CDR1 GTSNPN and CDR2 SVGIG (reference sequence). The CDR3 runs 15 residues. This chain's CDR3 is CAWSRPGAHSYEQYF. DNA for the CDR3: TGTGCCTGGAGTCGCCCGGGGGCGCATTCCTACGAGCAGTACTTC.